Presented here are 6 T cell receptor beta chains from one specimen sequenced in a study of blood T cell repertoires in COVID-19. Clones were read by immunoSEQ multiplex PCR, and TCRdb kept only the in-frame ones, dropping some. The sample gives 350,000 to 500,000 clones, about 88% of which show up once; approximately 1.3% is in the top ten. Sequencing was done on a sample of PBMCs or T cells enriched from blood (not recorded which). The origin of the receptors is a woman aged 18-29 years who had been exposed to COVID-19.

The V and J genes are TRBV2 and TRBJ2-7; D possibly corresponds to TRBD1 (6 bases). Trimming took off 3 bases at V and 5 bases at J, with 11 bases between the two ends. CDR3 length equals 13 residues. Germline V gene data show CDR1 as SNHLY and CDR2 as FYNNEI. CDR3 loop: CASSDRGKNEQYF. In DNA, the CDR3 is TGTGCCAGCAGTGACAGGGGAAAAAACGAGCAGTACTTC.

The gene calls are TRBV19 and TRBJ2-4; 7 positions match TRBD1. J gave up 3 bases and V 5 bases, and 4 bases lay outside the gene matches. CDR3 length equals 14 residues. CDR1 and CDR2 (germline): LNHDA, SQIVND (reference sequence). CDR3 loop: CASSPRTGKNIQYF. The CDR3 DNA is TGTGCCAGTAGTCCCCGGACAGGCAAAAACATTCAGTACTTC.

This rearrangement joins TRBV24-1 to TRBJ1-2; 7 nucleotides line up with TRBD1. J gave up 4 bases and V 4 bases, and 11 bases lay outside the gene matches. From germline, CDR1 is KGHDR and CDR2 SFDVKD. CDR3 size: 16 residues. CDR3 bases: TGTGCCACCAGTGAATCCGGACAGGAGGCTGGCTATGGCTACACCTTC. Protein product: CATSESGQEAGYGYTF.

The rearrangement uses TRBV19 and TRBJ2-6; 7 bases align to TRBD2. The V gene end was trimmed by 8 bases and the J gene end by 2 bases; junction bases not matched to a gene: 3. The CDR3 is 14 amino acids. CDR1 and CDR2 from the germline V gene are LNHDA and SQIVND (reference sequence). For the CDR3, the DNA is TGTGCCAGTTGGGGGAGGGCTGGGGCCAACGTCCTGACTTTC. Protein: CASWGRAGANVLTF.

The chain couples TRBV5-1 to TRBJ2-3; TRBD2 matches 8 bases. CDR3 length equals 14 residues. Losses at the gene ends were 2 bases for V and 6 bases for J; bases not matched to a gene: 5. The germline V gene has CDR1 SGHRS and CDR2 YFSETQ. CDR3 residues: CASSLGREADTQYF. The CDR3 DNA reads TGCGCCAGCAGCTTAGGGCGGGAGGCTGATACGCAGTATTTT.

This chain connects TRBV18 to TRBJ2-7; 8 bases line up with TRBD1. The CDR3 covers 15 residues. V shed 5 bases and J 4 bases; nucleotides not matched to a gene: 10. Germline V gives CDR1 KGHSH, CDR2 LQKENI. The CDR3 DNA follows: TGTGCCAGCTCATTAAGGGGACAGGAACTTTACGAGCAGTACTTC. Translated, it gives CASSLRGQELYEQYF.